Presented here are 11 T cell receptor beta chains from one specimen sequenced in a study of T cells in women clearing cervical HPV infection. Sequencing used immunoSEQ multiplex PCR; TCRdb keeps in-frame clones, though not all of them. The table lists approximately 44,000 clones, with 6.5% to 8.5% in the top ten. Material for sequencing was blood buffy coat. The receptors come from a woman aged 18-70 years with a cervical HPV16 infection that either progressed to CIN3+ or cleared (not recorded which).

About this clone: Sequencing ends 3 residues short of the CDR3 end; the germline J gene provides the rest. J is TRBJ2-1 and V is TRBV12-3 or TRBV12-4; D is possibly TRBD1 or TRBD2 (5 bases each). V was trimmed by 3 bases and J by 9 bases, leaving 9 bases between them. The CDR3 totals 12 residues. Partial CDR3 DNA: TGTGCCAGCAGTTTGAGGGGTCCTGAG. It encodes CASSLRGPE. The whole CDR3 reads CASSLRGPEQFF.

The chain's CDR3 is CASGSRVTYNEQFF. CDR3 bases read: TGTGCCAGTGGAAGCAGGGTCACCTACAATGAG. The V and J genes are TRBV2 and TRBJ2-1; D possibly corresponds to TRBD1 (5 bases). The read gets to within 3 residues of the CDR3 end, and the germline J gene fills in the rest. Germline values: CDR1 SNHLY, CDR2 FYNNEI. The ends were cut back, 9 bases at V and 2 bases at J, with 14 bases in the middle. This CDR3 region has 14 residues.

The CDR3 sequence: CASSTTREEAYEQYF. Partial CDR3 DNA: TGTGCCAGCAGCACCACTAGGGAGGAGGCCTACGAG. This sequence joins TRBV7-9 and TRBJ2-7; tentative D call: TRBD2 (6 bases). The DNA ends 3 residues before the CDR3 does, and the rest of the CDR3 is filled in from the germline J gene. This CDR3 spans 15 amino acids. Germline CDR1 and CDR2: SEHNR and FQNEAQ (reference sequence). Trimming pared 5 bases from V and 2 bases from J, leaving 16 bases between.

In regard to this clone: The DNA ends 3 residues before the CDR3 does, and the rest of the CDR3 is filled in from the germline J gene. The rearrangement joins TRBV11-3 to TRBJ2-1, with 7 bases fitting TRBD2. J was trimmed by 2 bases and V by 5 bases; bases with no gene match: 6. The CDR3 has 15 residues. The germline V gene encodes CDR1 SGHNT and CDR2 YENEEA. The sequenced part of the CDR3 DNA is TGTGCCAGCAGCCCGAGGACTAGTACCTACAATGAG. This gives the protein CASSPRTSTYNE. The whole CDR3 protein is CASSPRTSTYNEQFF.

Remarks on this clone: The CDR3 end lies 3 residues beyond the end of the read and is filled in from the germline J gene. This chain connects TRBV7-9 to TRBJ1-6; D gene unclear. The CDR3 loop spans 12 amino acids. V lost 4 bases and J lost 7, with 5 bases in between. Germline V gene sequence: CDR1 SEHNR, CDR2 FQNEAQ (reference sequence). CDR3 loop: CASSSTNSPLHF. CDR3 DNA, as far as it was read: TGTGCCAGCAGCTCCACAAATTCACCC.

Comment on this clone: Read sequence stops 3 residues before the CDR3 end, and the germline J gene provides the missing end. The V and J genes are TRBV7-9 and TRBJ2-1, with TRBD2 matching over 11 bases. This CDR3 has 15 residues. CDR1 is SEHNR and CDR2 is FQNEAQ in the germline V gene (reference sequence). Trimming removed 5 bases from V and 9 bases from J; junction bases left unmatched: 9. The CDR3 here is CASSRSGRAQGEQFF. The CDR3 bases that were read are TGTGCCAGCAGCCGTAGCGGGAGGGCTCAGGGTGAG.

A note on this clone: The CDR3 end is not reached by the read, which stops 3 residues before it; the germline J gene fills it in. The chain couples TRBV10-3 to TRBJ1-1; D is unclear. This CDR3 comprises 12 residues. The germline V gene encodes CDR1 ENHRY and CDR2 SYGVKD. V lost 4 bases to trimming and J lost 6 bases, with 9 bases between them. Incomplete CDR3 DNA: TGTGCCATCAGTGCCCCAGGCGCTGAA. Its protein product is CAISAPGAE. The whole CDR3 reads CAISAPGAEAFF.

About this clone itself: The read terminates 3 residues ahead of where the CDR3 ends, so the germline J gene completes it. The chain has TRBV7-6 and TRBJ2-5, with D tentatively TRBD2 (5 bases). The germline CDR1 and CDR2 sequences are SGHVS and FNYEAQ. The CDR3 covers 15 residues. Trimming pared 1 base from V and 1 base from J, leaving 10 bases between. CDR3 bases read: TGTGCCAGCAGCTTAGAAGCGGTGGGCCAAGAGACC. Translation gives CASSLEAVGQET. The whole CDR3 sequence is CASSLEAVGQETQYF. Complete variable domain (other parts from reference TRBV7-6 and TRBJ2-5): GAGVSQSPRYKVTKRGQDVALRCDPISGHVSLYWYRQALGQGPEFLTYFNYEAQQDKSGLPNDRFSAERPEGSISTLTIQRTEQRDSAMYRCASSLEAVGQETQYFGPGTRLLVL.

A word on this clone: The sequenced fragment ends 3 residues before the CDR3 boundary, so the rest is inferred from the germline J gene. The V and J genes are TRBV10-3 and TRBJ2-1; tentatively, D is TRBD2 (5 bases). Germline V CDR1 and CDR2: ENHRY, SYGVKD. This CDR3 is 12 amino acids long. Deletions cut 10 bases from V and 4 bases from J, with 11 bases between. CDR3 protein: CATALEYNEQFF. Partial CDR3 DNA: TGTGCCACCGCACTAGAATACAATGAG.

Notes on this clone: The sequenced fragment ends 3 residues before the CDR3 boundary, so the rest is inferred from the germline J gene. The rearrangement links TRBV19 to TRBJ2-6, with TRBD1 matching 8 bases. V shed 4 bases, J shed 0 bases, and the junction held 5 bases outside the gene matches. The CDR3 loop spans 17 amino acids. Per the germline V gene, CDR1 is LNHDA and CDR2 is SQIVND (reference sequence). The CDR3 loop reads CASSNPTGDSGANVLTF. The DNA read from the CDR3 is TGTGCCAGTAGTAATCCGACAGGGGACTCTGGGGCCAACGTC.

Concerning this clone itself: The read finishes 3 residues shy of the CDR3 end, and the germline J gene is used to complete it. V gene TRBV14 combines with J gene TRBJ1-1; 8 nucleotides line up with TRBD1. CDR1 SGHDN and CDR2 FVKESK come from the germline V gene. The ends lost 3 bases at V and 0 bases at J; junction bases unmatched: 3. This CDR3 has 15 residues. This CDR3 reads CASSQWTGMNTEAFF. Partial CDR3 DNA: TGTGCCAGCAGCCAGTGGACAGGGATGAACACTGAA.